The 11 T cell receptor beta chains in this list originate from one sample, sequenced in a study of cytomegalovirus exposure and HLA in healthy donors. Generated by immunoSEQ multiplex PCR, the TCRdb table keeps only in-frame clones and is missing some. The repertoire holds over 85,000 clones, with about 95% as singletons. Sequencing was carried out using PBMCs. All receptors come from a young woman in good health and CMV-seronegative.

The V gene is TRBV18, the J gene TRBJ1-2; 7 positions agree with TRBD1. CDR1 is KGHSH, CDR2 LQKENI, per germline. V lost 4 bases, J lost 1 base, and 9 bases stayed unmatched. The CDR3 totals 16 residues. CDR3: CASSLGTASDNYGYTF. The CDR3 nucleotides read TGTGCCAGCTCACTCGGGACAGCATCAGATAACTATGGCTACACCTTC.

V usage is TRBV6-6 and J usage is TRBJ2-3; 8 nucleotides match TRBD2. The CDR3 runs to 15 residues. The V segment lost 7 bases and the J segment 4 bases; nucleotides outside the gene matches: 10. CDR1 is MNHNY and CDR2 is SVGAGI in the germline V gene (reference sequence). The CDR3: CASIQLAAGSDTQYF. Written as DNA, the CDR3 is TGTGCCAGCATTCAACTAGCGGCCGGGTCAGATACGCAGTATTTT.

V gene TRBV18 combines with J gene TRBJ1-6; D is ambiguous. V shed 3 bases and J shed 7 bases, with 16 bases lying between them. The CDR3 is 16 residues long. Germline V gene sequence: CDR1 KGHSH, CDR2 LQKENI. The CDR3 sequence is CASSPRSSVTNSPLHF. The CDR3, as DNA: TGTGCCAGCTCACCCAGGTCCTCGGTAACCAATTCACCCCTCCACTTT.

This clone was found a few times. The chain recombines TRBV6-1 with TRBJ2-7; 10 bases are a match to TRBD2. The length of the CDR3 is 15 residues. V gave up 3 bases and J gave up 1 base; unmatched junction bases: 3. Germline CDR1 MNHNS, CDR2 SASEGT. CDR3 nucleotides: TGTGCCAGCAGTGACGAAGCGGGAGGGTCCTACGAGCAGTACTTC. Its protein is CASSDEAGGSYEQYF.

In its sample, this clone was seen once. The V call is TRBV27, the J call TRBJ2-2; D is perhaps TRBD1 (5 bases). Germline lookup yields CDR1 MNHEY and CDR2 SMNVEV (reference sequence). This CDR3 has 14 amino acids. V gave up 8 bases and J gave up 5 bases, with 15 bases separating them. As DNA, the CDR3 is TGTGCCAGCCACAACAGGAGAAGGACCGGGGAGCTGTTTTTT. It is translated as CASHNRRRTGELFF.

The chain carries TRBV30 and TRBJ1-2, with 9 nucleotides matching TRBD1. Trimming cost V 4 bases and J 5 bases; bases outside gene matches: 11. Germline V gene sequence: CDR1 GTSNPN, CDR2 SVGIG (reference sequence). The CDR3 has 15 residues. The CDR3: CAWTTGGGQGYGYTF. CDR3 coding DNA: TGTGCCTGGACTACGGGGGGCGGACAGGGGTATGGCTACACCTTC.

The chain is built from TRBV5-1 and TRBJ2-5, with a possible D match to TRBD1 (5 bases). Germline V lookup: CDR1 SGHRS, CDR2 YFSETQ. The CDR3 has 16 residues. Trimming left V 3 bases short and J 6 bases short, with 21 bases between. The CDR3 DNA follows: TGCGCCAGCAGCTCGTTGACGGACACAACCGCCAAGACCCAGTACTTC. Encoded protein: CASSSLTDTTAKTQYF.

This chain uses TRBV18 with TRBJ2-7, with D tentatively TRBD2 (5 bases). CDR1 KGHSH and CDR2 LQKENI come from the germline V gene. The CDR3 sequence is 18 residues long. V shed 6 bases and J shed 2 bases, with 26 bases lying between them. Here the CDR3 DNA reads TGTGCCAGCTCCCCCTTCACCACCGGGATGGATGGGGCCTACGAGCAGTACTTC. Amino acid sequence: CASSPFTTGMDGAYEQYF.

The genes are TRBV5-1 and TRBJ2-3; the match to TRBD2 covers 12 bases. J gave up 0 bases and V 4 bases, and 6 bases lay outside the gene matches. Germline V CDR1 and CDR2: SGHRS, YFSETQ. CDR3 length: 17 amino acids. DNA of the CDR3: TGCGCCAGCAGCGCCGGGACTAGCGGGTCTAGCACAGATACGCAGTATTTT. Residues: CASSAGTSGSSTDTQYF.

The chain has TRBV20-1 and TRBJ1-2, with D unclear. From germline, CDR1 is DFQATT and CDR2 SNEGSKA (reference sequence). The CDR3 contains 11 residues. The V and J ends lost 5 bases and 3 bases respectively, with 7 bases between them. The CDR3 bases are TGCAGTGCTTCGACTGACTATGGCTACACCTTC. As protein: CSASTDYGYTF.

The rearrangement joins TRBV5-1 to TRBJ1-1; no reliable D call. CDR1 and CDR2 from the germline V gene are SGHRS and YFSETQ. V lost 0 bases to trimming and J lost 2 bases, with 5 bases between them. There are 13 residues in the CDR3. The CDR3 is CASSLVSNTEAFF. The DNA for the CDR3 is TGCGCCAGCAGCTTGGTCAGTAACACTGAAGCTTTCTTT.